This T cell receptor beta chain derives from a study of cytotoxic CD8 clonotypes in ibrutinib-treated CLL. Study as a whole: Per sample, productive templates averaged around 250,000 and productive rearrangements averaged 94,082. Overall study findings and caveats: Public clonotypes were rare and shrank or held steady on treatment.

Clones were read by immunoSEQ multiplex PCR, and TCRdb kept only the in-frame ones, dropping some. The table has some 4,000 clones, 83% seen once; the top ten hold about 19%. This CDR3 is 17 amino acids long. Looked up from germline, CDR1 is SGHVS and CDR2 is FQNEAQ. The trim removed 5 bases at V and 1 base at J, leaving 9 bases unmatched. Details on this clone: Its antigen is still unknown.

Approximately 1.9 micrograms of genomic DNA, which was extracted from cryopreserved PBMCs, served as the material used for the TCR beta libraries. The sequence was collected from a human donor with chronic lymphocytic leukemia. The sequencing used PBMCs, collected before ibrutinib treatment. The V and J genes are TRBV7-8 and TRBJ2-3; TRBD2 matches at 10 bases. This CDR3 reads CASSGKLAGLGTDTQYF. CDR3 bases: TGTGCCAGCAGCGGTAAACTAGCGGGATTGGGCACAGATACGCAGTATTTT.